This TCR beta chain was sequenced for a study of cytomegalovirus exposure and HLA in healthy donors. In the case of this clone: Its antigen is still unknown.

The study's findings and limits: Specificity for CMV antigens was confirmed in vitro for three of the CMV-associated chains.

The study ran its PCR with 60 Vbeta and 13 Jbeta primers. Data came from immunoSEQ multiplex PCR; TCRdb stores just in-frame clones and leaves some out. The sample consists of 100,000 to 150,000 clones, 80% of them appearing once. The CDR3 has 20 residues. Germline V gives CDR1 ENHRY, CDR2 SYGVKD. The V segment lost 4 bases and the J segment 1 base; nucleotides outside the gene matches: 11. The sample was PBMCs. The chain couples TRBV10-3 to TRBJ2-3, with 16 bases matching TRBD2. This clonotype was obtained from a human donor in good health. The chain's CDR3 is CAISGTGLAGGPVGTDTQYF. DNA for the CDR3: TGTGCCATCAGTGGCACGGGACTAGCGGGGGGGCCTGTCGGCACAGATACGCAGTATTTT.